One sample yielded the 13 T cell receptor beta chains listed below, sequenced in a study of cytomegalovirus exposure and HLA in healthy donors. The study ran its PCR with 60 Vbeta and 13 Jbeta primers. Using immunoSEQ multiplex PCR, the repertoire was profiled, and TCRdb retains in-frame clones only, with some absent. The sample shows 150,000 to 200,000 clones, 70% to 90% of them seen only once. Specimen: PBMCs. The receptors were sampled from a woman under 30 in good health and CMV-seronegative.

Written as DNA, the CDR3 is TGTGCCAGCAGTTACTCCGGGACAGGAAGATATGAGCAGTTCTTC. This codes for CASSYSGTGRYEQFF. The chain employs TRBV6-5 and TRBJ2-1; 8 bases map to TRBD1. CDR3 length: 15 amino acids. The germline gives CDR1 MNHEY, CDR2 SVGAGI. J lost 8 bases, V lost 0 bases, and 6 bases had no gene match.

J is TRBJ1-3 and V is TRBV30; TRBD1 matches 7 bases. CDR3 size: 14 residues. With V trimmed by 5 bases and J by 2 bases, 6 bases remained unmatched. Germline values: CDR1 GTSNPN, CDR2 SVGIG (reference sequence). CDR3 amino acids: CAWGSGGPGNTIYF. DNA for the CDR3: TGTGCCTGGGGCTCAGGGGGACCTGGAAACACCATATATTTT.

The chain is built from TRBV10-3 and TRBJ2-3; 10 positions match TRBD2. V was clipped by 3 bases and J by 8 bases; unmatched bases: 5. Germline V gene lookup returns CDR1 ENHRY and CDR2 SYGVKD. The CDR3 extends over 14 amino acids. CDR3 protein: CAISEHRLAGTQYF. CDR3 in DNA: TGTGCCATCAGTGAACATCGACTAGCGGGTACGCAGTATTTT.

The chain combines TRBV10-3 with TRBJ2-3; 11 positions agree with TRBD1. Germline assignment: CDR1 ENHRY and CDR2 SYGVKD. CDR3 length: 16 residues. V was clipped by 4 bases and J by 5 bases; unmatched bases: 8. The CDR3 is CAISGPGTGGGDTQYF. CDR3 nucleotides: TGTGCCATCAGTGGCCCGGGGACAGGGGGTGGAGATACGCAGTATTTT.

This clone was detected only once. This rearrangement joins TRBV10-3 to TRBJ2-5; D is perhaps TRBD1 (5 bases). TRBJ2-7 matches the DNA end more closely, so the J call is doubtful. Germline V gene lookup returns CDR1 ENHRY and CDR2 SYGVKD. The CDR3 is made up of 11 amino acids. CDR3 sequence reads: CAISMQGEQYF. The DNA for the CDR3 is TGTGCCATCAGTATGCAGGGCGAGCAGTACTTC.

V and J are TRBV6-4 and TRBJ1-1, with a weak D call TRBD1 (6 bases). CDR1 is MRHNA and CDR2 is SNTAGT in the germline V gene. CDR3 size: 13 residues. V was pared by 2 bases and J by 8 bases, with 12 bases between. The CDR3 region is CASSDGTGKEAFF. CDR3 nucleotide sequence: TGTGCCAGCAGTGACGGCACAGGGAAAGAAGCTTTCTTT.

The V gene is TRBV19, the J gene TRBJ2-7; TRBD2 matches at 9 bases. V was clipped by 5 bases and J by 5 bases; unmatched bases: 7. This CDR3 spans 14 amino acids. Germline CDR1 reads LNHDA; CDR2 reads SQIVND (reference sequence). CDR3 DNA sequence: TGTGCCAGTAGTCTGGGACTAGCTTCGGACGAGCAGTACTTC. Protein sequence: CASSLGLASDEQYF.

In the case of this clone: The same CDR3 also results from other DNA sequences found in this sample. The chain couples TRBV5-6 to TRBJ2-7, with 8 bases that match TRBD1. The V gene end was trimmed by 4 bases and the J gene end by 0 bases; junction bases not matched to a gene: 12. Germline lookup yields CDR1 SGHDT and CDR2 YYEEEE. CDR3 length: 17 amino acids. The CDR3 coding sequence is TGTGCCAGCAGCCTGAGGGCAGGGGGCTTTAGCTCCTACGAGCAGTACTTC. Translated, it gives CASSLRAGGFSSYEQYF.

This rearrangement joins TRBV5-6 to TRBJ1-2; 7 bases fit TRBD1. The CDR3 loop spans 14 amino acids. The ends lost 0 bases at V and 5 bases at J; junction bases unmatched: 4. Germline-derived CDR1 and CDR2 are SGHDT and YYEEEE. The CDR3 DNA reads TGTGCCAGCAGCTTGGAGGGGGCTTCATATGGCTACACCTTC. Translation gives CASSLEGASYGYTF.

The J gene is TRBJ1-5, the V gene TRBV5-5, with 10 nucleotides matching TRBD1. Germline assignment: CDR1 SGHKS and CDR2 YYEKEE (reference sequence). J lost 2 bases, V lost 0 bases, and 5 bases had no gene match. This CDR3 comprises 17 residues. CDR3 amino acids: CASSLEGGTGGNQPQHF. CDR3 nucleotide sequence: TGTGCCAGCAGCTTGGAAGGTGGGACAGGGGGCAATCAGCCCCAGCATTTT.

This clone was picked up one time. The rearrangement links TRBV7-9 to TRBJ1-4; a weak D match, TRBD1 (6 bases). V was pared by 1 base and J by 2 bases, with 11 bases between. Germline-derived CDR1 and CDR2 are SEHNR and FQNEAQ (reference sequence). The CDR3 covers 16 residues. CDR3 amino acids: CASSLDLGQTNEKLFF. The CDR3 DNA reads as TGTGCCAGCAGCTTAGATCTAGGACAGACTAATGAAAAACTGTTTTTT.

The gene calls are TRBV27 and TRBJ2-1; 8 bases match TRBD2. The ends lost 4 bases at V and 6 bases at J; junction bases unmatched: 8. CDR3 size: 15 residues. Germline V CDR1 and CDR2: MNHEY, SMNVEV (reference sequence). The DNA for the CDR3 is TGTGCCAGCAGTTCCCCCCCTCGGGGGGGCAATGAGCAGTTCTTC. It encodes CASSSPPRGGNEQFF.

The rearrangement joins TRBV7-9 to TRBJ2-7; a possible D gene is TRBD2 (5 bases). The V end was cut by 5 bases, the J end by 0 bases, with 14 bases between. The CDR3 extends over 15 amino acids. CDR1 is SEHNR, CDR2 FQNEAQ, per germline (reference sequence). In DNA, the CDR3 is TGTGCCAGCAGCGGTTTAGGACTGCCCTCCTACGAGCAGTACTTC. This sequence encodes CASSGLGLPSYEQYF.